This T cell receptor beta chain was found in a study of shared clonotypes between healthy human individuals. Notes on the study in general: Across a handful of donors, naive CD4 shared around 5.3%, naive CD8 around 3.5%, memory CD4 less than 2.5%, memory CD8 0.4% to 0.5%.

Worth noting for this clone: The antigen remains unidentified.

CD45RO-negative CD8 cells positively selected for CCR7 made up the naive population, which excluded terminally differentiated effector memory CD45RA+ cells. This table comes from immunoSEQ multiplex PCR, and its TCRdb copy is limited to in-frame clones, with some not included. Seen here are some 2 million clones, approximately 95% observed once, and the top ten hold under 1.5%. V was clipped by 5 bases and J by 0 bases, with 14 bases between them. The CDR3 loop spans 16 amino acids. Germline lookup yields CDR1 LNHNV and CDR2 YYDKDF (reference sequence). This TCR was sampled from a man aged 18 to 30 in good health. The J gene is TRBJ2-1, the V gene TRBV15, with D unresolved. Sequenced input: naive CD8+ T cells sorted from blood. The CDR3 DNA sequence: TGTGCCACCAGCCCGAGCGCCACCTTCTCCTACAATGAGCAGTTCTTC. Its protein product is CATSPSATFSYNEQFF.